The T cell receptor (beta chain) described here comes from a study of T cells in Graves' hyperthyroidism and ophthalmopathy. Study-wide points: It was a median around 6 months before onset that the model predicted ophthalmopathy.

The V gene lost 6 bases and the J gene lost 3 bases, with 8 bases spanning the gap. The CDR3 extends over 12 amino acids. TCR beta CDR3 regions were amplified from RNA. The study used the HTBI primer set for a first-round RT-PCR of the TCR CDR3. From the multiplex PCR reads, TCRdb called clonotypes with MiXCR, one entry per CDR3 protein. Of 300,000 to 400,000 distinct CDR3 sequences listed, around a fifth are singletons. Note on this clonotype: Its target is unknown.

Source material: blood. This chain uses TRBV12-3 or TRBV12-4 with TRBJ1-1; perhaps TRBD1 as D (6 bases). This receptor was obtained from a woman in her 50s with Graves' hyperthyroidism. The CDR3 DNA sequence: TGTGCCAGCAGGGACAGCTACACTGAAGCTTTCTTT. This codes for CASRDSYTEAFF.